These 13 T cell receptor beta chains were sequenced from one sample in a study of cytomegalovirus exposure and HLA in healthy donors (dated by TCRdb to 2016 to 2017). The method was the immunoSEQ multiplex PCR assay. The multiplex PCR relied on a mix of 60 forward primers for TCR Vbeta segments and 13 reverse primers for TCR Jbeta segments. Not all clones reach the TCRdb copy of this immuneACCESS table, which keeps in-frame sequences only. Checked studies attribute under half of the gap to unresolved V genes and leave the rest unexplained. Across this sample there are roughly 200,000 clones, with 65% to 85% seen only once. About 3.1% of the sample is in the top ten clones. Material for sequencing was PBMCs. Every receptor here comes from a female donor in good health and CMV-seronegative.

The V gene is TRBV5-1, the J gene TRBJ2-1; 7 bases align to TRBD2. CDR3 length: 16 residues. V shed 0 bases, J shed 6 bases, and the junction held 9 bases outside the gene matches. In germline, CDR1 is SGHRS, CDR2 YFSETQ. The CDR3 DNA reads as TGCGCCAGCAGCTTGGGAGGGGCGACTAGCCCCAATGAGCAGTTCTTC. Translated, it gives CASSLGGATSPNEQFF.

The chain couples TRBV2 to TRBJ1-5; a weak D match, TRBD1 (6 bases). This CDR3 contains 15 residues. Germline CDR1 is SNHLY and CDR2 is FYNNEI. Trimming removed 4 bases from V and 3 bases from J, with 13 bases in between. The chain's CDR3 is CASSVSGQFNQPQHF. The CDR3 DNA sequence: TGTGCCAGCAGTGTTTCTGGACAGTTCAATCAGCCCCAGCATTTT.

The V and J genes are TRBV19 and TRBJ2-1, with a weak D call TRBD1 (5 bases). V was trimmed by 3 bases and J by 5 bases, leaving 8 bases between them. The CDR3 runs 13 residues. Per germline, CDR1 LNHDA and CDR2 SQIVND (reference sequence). CDR3 sequence reads: CASSIWGNNEQFF. The CDR3, as DNA: TGTGCCAGTAGTATCTGGGGCAACAATGAGCAGTTCTTC.

V is TRBV27 and J is TRBJ2-3; the D gene is possibly TRBD2 (5 bases). Germline lookup yields CDR1 MNHEY and CDR2 SMNVEV (reference sequence). Trimming left V 11 bases short and J 5 bases short, with 23 bases between. This CDR3 comprises 15 residues. The CDR3 loop reads CAGQHDKSGEDTQYF. As DNA, the CDR3 is TGTGCCGGTCAACACGATAAATCCGGGGAAGATACGCAGTATTTT.

The chain is built from TRBV6-1 and TRBJ2-5; D might be TRBD1 (6 bases). Near its end, the DNA agrees better with TRBJ2-7, so the J call may be wrong. The CDR3 length is 15 residues. Per the germline V gene, CDR1 is MNHNS and CDR2 is SASEGT. The CDR3 region is CASSESPDRRGEQYF. The DNA for the CDR3 is TGTGCCAGCAGTGAAAGCCCGGACAGAAGAGGCGAGCAGTACTTC.

CDR3 in amino acids: CASSPPGGYEQYF. CDR3 coding DNA: TGTGCCAGCAGCCCGCCAGGAGGATACGAGCAGTACTTC. The rearrangement uses TRBV7-6 and TRBJ2-7; a weak D match, TRBD2 (5 bases). V dropped 5 bases and J dropped 4 bases, with 12 bases sitting between them. The CDR3 has 13 amino acids. Germline assignment: CDR1 SGHVS and CDR2 FNYEAQ.

The chain links TRBV29-1 to TRBJ2-1; no clear D gene. CDR1 is SQVTM and CDR2 is ANQGSEA in the germline V gene. The V and J ends lost 4 bases and 6 bases respectively, with 10 bases between them. This CDR3 comprises 12 residues. CDR3 sequence (DNA): TGCAGCGTTGTCGCGAGCCTCAATGAGCAGTTCTTC. It yields the protein CSVVASLNEQFF.

The V gene is TRBV15, the J gene TRBJ1-4; 8 nucleotides align to TRBD1. This CDR3 has 15 amino acids. Germline V gene lookup returns CDR1 LNHNV and CDR2 YYDKDF (reference sequence). The junction had 2 bases not matched to a gene; V was cut back by 0 bases and J by 5 bases. The CDR3 sequence is CATSRERQGNEKLFF. For the CDR3, the DNA is TGTGCCACCAGCAGAGAACGACAGGGGAATGAAAAACTGTTTTTT.

The chain has TRBV6-5 and TRBJ1-1, with D unclear. The CDR3 is made up of 16 amino acids. Germline V gene data show CDR1 as MNHEY and CDR2 as SVGAGI. V lost 0 bases to trimming and J lost 0 bases, with 11 bases between them. The CDR3 loop reads CASSYSSDIMNTEAFF. The CDR3 DNA follows: TGTGCCAGCAGTTACTCGAGTGACATAATGAACACTGAAGCTTTCTTT.

This chain joins TRBV6-5 and TRBJ2-5; TRBD1 might be the D (5 bases). Looked up from germline, CDR1 is MNHEY and CDR2 is SVGAGI. The CDR3 has 13 residues. Trimming stripped 6 bases from V and 6 bases from J, with 14 bases between. The CDR3: CASRADSRKTQYF. CDR3 nucleotide sequence: TGTGCCAGCAGGGCTGACAGCCGAAAGACCCAGTACTTC.

A single count supports this clone. One end of the junction varies from germline; a read error may be responsible. The chain joins TRBV7-9 to TRBJ1-6, with 8 bases identical to TRBD1. The V gene's germline CDR1 is SEHNR and CDR2 FQNEAQ (reference sequence). The CDR3 length is 15 residues. The CDR3 nucleotides read TGTTCCAGCAGCCCAGCCGGGACAGGTATCTCACCCCTCCACTTT. Amino acid sequence: CSSSPAGTGISPLHF.

The chain joins TRBV5-1 to TRBJ2-1, with TRBD1 identical over 8 bases. This CDR3 is 15 amino acids long. V was clipped by 2 bases and J by 9 bases; unmatched bases: 10. The germline gives CDR1 SGHRS, CDR2 YFSETQ. The CDR3 region is CASSFGQGSLGEQFF. The CDR3 DNA reads as TGCGCCAGCAGCTTTGGACAGGGCTCCCTTGGTGAGCAGTTCTTC.

This chain joins TRBV19 and TRBJ1-1; the match to TRBD1 covers 8 bases. J gave up 11 bases and V 5 bases, and 10 bases lay outside the gene matches. The CDR3 spans 13 residues. Germline values: CDR1 LNHDA, CDR2 SQIVND (reference sequence). The DNA for the CDR3 is TGTGCCAGTAGTGCGACCGGACAGGGTGGCGCTTTCTTT. This sequence encodes CASSATGQGGAFF. The complete variable domain, with remaining parts taken from reference TRBV19 and TRBJ1-1, reads DGGITQSPKYLFRKEGQNVTLSCEQNLNHDAMYWYRQDPGQGLRLIYYSQIVNDFQKGDIAEGYSVSREKKESFPLTVTSAQKNPTAFYLCASSATGQGGAFFGQGTRLTVV.